The entry below gives a single T cell receptor beta chain sequence along with its context. Its antigen is currently unknown. The CDR3 extends over 13 amino acids. V shed 5 bases and J shed 4 bases, with 9 bases lying between them. The germline V gene encodes CDR1 SGHAT and CDR2 FQNNGV. Sorted CD4+ subsets: naive, central memory, regulatory, stem cell-like memory (CD45RO/CCR7/CD25/CD127/CD95/CD27 panel). The purity of all sorted populations exceeded 98%. Sequenced material consisted of expressed TCRB transcripts (all of the isolated RNA was reverse transcribed). Naive, central memory and regulatory T cell samples averaged about 4 million immunoSEQ reads each. Generated by immunoSEQ multiplex PCR, the TCRdb table keeps only in-frame clones and is missing some. Of 50,000 or so clones in the sample, under 50% were seen once. This sample stems from a study of beta chain features in type 1 diabetes. Overall study results and limits: Diminished insertions and augmented deletions at VDJ junctions characterized type 1 diabetes patients. Type 1 diabetes patients had moderately but significantly shorter TCRB CDR3s in all four CD4+ subsets.

Sequencing was performed on Tregs from blood. The chain combines TRBV11-2 with TRBJ2-1; no firm D call. This clonotype was obtained from a man aged 30 to 39 with type 1 diabetes. CDR3 DNA: TGTGCCAGCAGCCGGTTATTATACAATGAGCAGTTCTTC. It translates to CASSRLLYNEQFF.